These T cell receptor beta chains were read from a single sample in a study of patients and donors after allogeneic stem cell transplantation. From the RT-PCR reads, TCRdb called clonotypes with MiXCR, one entry per CDR3 protein. The data contain approximately 88,000 distinct CDR3 sequences, just under 5% of them singletons. The source material was blood, either unsorted or a sorted T cell fraction (not recorded which). The receptors shown here come from a human donor who was either an allogeneic HSCT recipient or a stem cell or donor lymphocyte infusion donor (not recorded which). It is not recorded whose cells these are; they may come from a transplant donor. CDR3s include the opening cysteine and the closing phenylalanine or tryptophan. D genes are given only for firm matches. Clone size is shown for a subset of rows, as once, few, many or a class of expanded clone.

clone size: many
D gene: .
J gene: TRBJ1-6
V gene: TRBV12-3/TRBV12-4
CDR3 protein: CASSAFQGPLHF
CDR3 DNA: TGTGCCAGCAGTGCCTTTCAGGGACCCCTCCACTTT

clone size: many
D gene: TRBD2
J gene: TRBJ2-1
V gene: TRBV11-2
CDR3 protein: CASSLLAGGLLYNEQFF
CDR3 DNA: TGTGCCAGCAGCTTACTAGCGGGAGGGCTCCTCTACAATGAGCAGTTCTTC

clone size: few
D gene: TRBD2
J gene: TRBJ2-7
V gene: TRBV20-1
CDR3 protein: CSARVRASGRSEQYF
CDR3 DNA: TGCAGTGCTAGAGTGCGGGCTAGCGGGAGGAGCGAGCAGTACTTC

clone size: many
D gene: TRBD1
J gene: TRBJ2-5
V gene: TRBV14
CDR3 protein: CASSRGTGFGTQETQYF
CDR3 DNA: TGTGCCAGCAGCCGAGGGACAGGGTTTGGAACACAAGAGACCCAGTACTTC

clone size: many
D gene: .
J gene: TRBJ2-2
V gene: TRBV24-1
CDR3 protein: CATQGPMNTGELFF
CDR3 DNA: TGTGCCACCCAGGGACCGATGAACACCGGGGAGCTGTTTTTT

clone size: .
D gene: .
J gene: TRBJ2-3
V gene: TRBV30
CDR3 protein: CAWTPVVLGSTDTQYF
CDR3 DNA: TGTGCCTGGACCCCGGTGGTCCTTGGTAGCACAGATACGCAGTATTTT

clone size: few
D gene: TRBD1
J gene: TRBJ1-1
V gene: TRBV20-1
CDR3 protein: CSARTTYRGRGGTEAFF
CDR3 DNA: TGCAGTGCTAGAACTACTTACAGGGGGCGCGGGGGCACTGAAGCTTTCTTT

clone size: many
D gene: TRBD2
J gene: TRBJ2-7
V gene: TRBV11-2
CDR3 protein: CASSPVKGGAAEQYF
CDR3 DNA: TGTGCCAGCAGCCCAGTCAAGGGAGGGGCAGCTGAGCAGTACTTC

clone size: .
D gene: TRBD1
J gene: TRBJ2-7
V gene: TRBV10-2
CDR3 protein: CASSDRRDSRFYEQYF
CDR3 DNA: TGCGCCAGCAGTGATCGCCGGGACAGCCGATTTTACGAGCAGTACTTC

clone size: many
D gene: TRBD2
J gene: TRBJ2-5
V gene: TRBV20-1
CDR3 protein: CSAVPGLDPQETQYF
CDR3 DNA: TGCAGTGCTGTCCCGGGACTAGATCCGCAAGAGACCCAGTACTTC

clone size: many
D gene: .
J gene: TRBJ1-4
V gene: TRBV7-2
CDR3 protein: CASSFLAGLNEKLFF
CDR3 DNA: TGTGCCAGCAGCTTTTTAGCAGGGCTTAATGAAAAACTGTTTTTT

clone size: many
D gene: .
J gene: TRBJ2-6
V gene: TRBV7-9
CDR3 protein: CASLGAGANVLTF
CDR3 DNA: TGTGCCAGCTTAGGGGCTGGGGCCAACGTCCTGACTTTC

clone size: many
D gene: .
J gene: TRBJ2-3
V gene: TRBV3-1
CDR3 protein: CASSQDLSGDTQYF
CDR3 DNA: TGTGCCAGCAGCCAAGATCTTTCGGGGGATACGCAGTATTTT

clone size: few
D gene: .
J gene: TRBJ1-4
V gene: TRBV2
CDR3 protein: CASMRANEKLFF
CDR3 DNA: TGTGCCAGCATGAGGGCAAATGAAAAACTGTTTTTT

clone size: many
D gene: TRBD1
J gene: TRBJ1-6
V gene: TRBV27
CDR3 protein: CASSLFFGTGNSPLHF
CDR3 DNA: TGTGCCAGCAGTTTATTCTTCGGGACAGGGAATTCACCCCTCCACTTT

clone size: .
D gene: .
J gene: TRBJ2-5
V gene: TRBV7-7
CDR3 protein: CASSLHGGLETQYF
CDR3 DNA: TGTGCTAGCAGCTTACATGGGGGGCTCGAGACCCAGTACTTC

clone size: many
D gene: TRBD2
J gene: TRBJ2-7
V gene: TRBV28
CDR3 protein: CASSRNWDYSSYEQYF
CDR3 DNA: TGTGCCAGCAGTCGAAATTGGGACTATAGCTCCTACGAGCAGTACTTC

clone size: .
D gene: TRBD2
J gene: TRBJ2-7
V gene: TRBV18
CDR3 protein: CASSFGTSGYEQYF
CDR3 DNA: TGTGCCAGCTCATTCGGGACTAGCGGCTACGAGCAGTACTTC

clone size: few
D gene: .
J gene: TRBJ2-2
V gene: TRBV23-1
CDR3 protein: CASSPKKGEAAGELFF
CDR3 DNA: TGCGCCAGCAGTCCGAAGAAGGGGGAGGCCGCCGGGGAGCTGTTTTTT

clone size: many
D gene: TRBD1
J gene: TRBJ1-2
V gene: TRBV5-1
CDR3 protein: CASSRGQRPSNYGYTF
CDR3 DNA: TGCGCCAGCAGCCGGGGACAGCGTCCCTCTAACTATGGCTACACCTTC

clone size: many
D gene: .
J gene: TRBJ2-7
V gene: TRBV20-1
CDR3 protein: CSAKAPGSYEQYF
CDR3 DNA: TGCAGTGCTAAGGCGCCTGGGTCCTACGAGCAGTACTTC

clone size: few
D gene: .
J gene: TRBJ2-5
V gene: TRBV15
CDR3 protein: CATSTRGGEETQYF
CDR3 DNA: TGTGCCACCAGCACGAGGGGTGGTGAGGAGACCCAGTACTTC

clone size: many
D gene: .
J gene: TRBJ1-2
V gene: TRBV12-3/TRBV12-4
CDR3 protein: CASSGSLGGYTF
CDR3 DNA: TGTGCCAGCAGCGGGAGTCTAGGGGGCTACACCTTC

clone size: many
D gene: .
J gene: TRBJ2-1
V gene: TRBV20-1
CDR3 protein: CSAGDAGPAGNEQFF
CDR3 DNA: TGCAGTGCCGGAGATGCGGGACCAGCCGGCAATGAGCAGTTCTTC

clone size: .
D gene: .
J gene: TRBJ1-1
V gene: TRBV20-1
CDR3 protein: CSAKEGGQEAFF
CDR3 DNA: TGCAGTGCTAAAGAGGGGGGGCAGGAAGCTTTCTTT

clone size: many
D gene: .
J gene: TRBJ2-1
V gene: TRBV6-1
CDR3 protein: CASSNLVAMDNEQFF
CDR3 DNA: TGTGCCAGCAGTAATCTAGTGGCAATGGACAATGAGCAGTTCTTC

clone size: .
D gene: TRBD2
J gene: TRBJ2-3
V gene: TRBV7-6
CDR3 protein: CASSVGTSGGDNTDTQYF
CDR3 DNA: TGTGCCAGCAGCGTGGGGACTAGCGGGGGCGACAACACAGATACGCAGTATTTT

clone size: .
D gene: TRBD2
J gene: TRBJ2-7
V gene: TRBV5-6
CDR3 protein: CASSGGLSGRAYEQYF
CDR3 DNA: TGTGCCAGCAGCGGCGGCCTAAGCGGGAGGGCCTACGAGCAGTACTTC

clone size: many
D gene: .
J gene: TRBJ1-1
V gene: TRBV20-1
CDR3 protein: CSAKRVDTEAFF
CDR3 DNA: TGCAGTGCTAAAAGGGTGGACACTGAAGCTTTCTTT

clone size: many
D gene: .
J gene: TRBJ1-5
V gene: TRBV6-1
CDR3 protein: CASSEVGMGNQPQHF
CDR3 DNA: TGTGCCAGCAGTGAAGTCGGAATGGGCAATCAGCCCCAGCATTTT

clone size: many
D gene: .
J gene: TRBJ1-5
V gene: TRBV6-1
CDR3 protein: CASSEPAGAGNQPQHF
CDR3 DNA: TGTGCCAGCAGTGAGCCCGCGGGGGCAGGGAATCAGCCCCAGCATTTT

clone size: few
D gene: .
J gene: TRBJ1-5
V gene: TRBV3-1
CDR3 protein: CASSQDWQGTQHF
CDR3 DNA: TGTGCCAGCAGCCAAGATTGGCAGGGAACCCAGCATTTT

clone size: many
D gene: TRBD2
J gene: TRBJ2-1
V gene: TRBV4-1
CDR3 protein: CASSQDYGGGWQFF
CDR3 DNA: TGCGCCAGCAGCCAAGATTACGGCGGGGGGTGGCAGTTCTTC

clone size: many
D gene: TRBD2
J gene: TRBJ2-3
V gene: TRBV6-2/TRBV6-3
CDR3 protein: CASSYHGTSGGANTQYF
CDR3 DNA: TGTGCCAGCAGTTACCACGGGACTAGCGGGGGGGCCAATACGCAGTATTTT

clone size: many
D gene: .
J gene: TRBJ1-2
V gene: TRBV20-1
CDR3 protein: CSVAYGYTF
CDR3 DNA: TGCAGTGTCGCCTATGGCTACACCTTC

clone size: many
D gene: .
J gene: TRBJ2-1
V gene: TRBV15
CDR3 protein: CATSRDRGREDEQFF
CDR3 DNA: TGTGCCACCAGCAGAGATCGGGGCAGGGAGGATGAGCAGTTCTTC

clone size: .
D gene: TRBD2
J gene: TRBJ2-5
V gene: TRBV5-1
CDR3 protein: CASSFGGSIRETQYF
CDR3 DNA: TGCGCCAGCAGCTTCGGCGGGAGTATCCGAGAGACCCAGTACTTC

clone size: few
D gene: .
J gene: TRBJ1-2
V gene: TRBV10-3
CDR3 protein: CAISESNRDGYTF
CDR3 DNA: TGTGCCATCAGTGAGTCGAACAGGGATGGCTACACCTTC

clone size: few
D gene: TRBD2
J gene: TRBJ2-3
V gene: TRBV5-1
CDR3 protein: CASSRSGSGTDTQYF
CDR3 DNA: TGCGCCAGCAGCCGTAGCGGGAGCGGCACAGATACGCAGTATTTT

clone size: many
D gene: .
J gene: TRBJ1-5
V gene: TRBV28
CDR3 protein: CASRHPQGSGQPQHF
CDR3 DNA: TGTGCCAGCAGACATCCCCAGGGGTCCGGGCAGCCCCAGCATTTT

clone size: many
D gene: .
J gene: TRBJ1-5
V gene: TRBV30
CDR3 protein: CAWNRAYNQPQHF
CDR3 DNA: TGTGCCTGGAACAGGGCGTACAATCAGCCCCAGCATTTT

clone size: few
D gene: TRBD1
J gene: TRBJ1-2
V gene: TRBV20-1
CDR3 protein: CSPLEGAGNYGYTF
CDR3 DNA: TGCAGCCCTTTAGAGGGGGCAGGGAACTATGGCTACACCTTC

clone size: medium-sized
D gene: .
J gene: TRBJ2-3
V gene: TRBV19
CDR3 protein: CASRISGDTQYF
CDR3 DNA: TGTGCCAGTAGGATTTCGGGTGATACGCAGTATTTT

clone size: .
D gene: .
J gene: TRBJ2-2
V gene: TRBV12-3/TRBV12-4
CDR3 protein: CASSLGLPSANTGELFF
CDR3 DNA: TGTGCCAGCAGTTTAGGTCTTCCTAGCGCGAACACCGGGGAGCTGTTTTTT

clone size: few
D gene: .
J gene: TRBJ2-1
V gene: TRBV2
CDR3 protein: CASTRLAGAYNEQFF
CDR3 DNA: TGTGCCAGCACCCGTCTGGCCGGGGCCTACAATGAGCAGTTCTTC

clone size: many
D gene: .
J gene: TRBJ1-1
V gene: TRBV5-5
CDR3 protein: CASSPLLRGIMNTEAFF
CDR3 DNA: TGTGCCAGCAGCCCCCTACTCCGGGGGATAATGAACACTGAAGCTTTCTTT

clone size: .
D gene: .
J gene: TRBJ1-2
V gene: TRBV5-4
CDR3 protein: CASSLAGRTGRSNYGYTF
CDR3 DNA: TGTGCCAGCAGCTTGGCCGGCAGGACGGGACGCTCTAACTATGGCTACACCTTC

clone size: few
D gene: .
J gene: TRBJ2-7
V gene: TRBV28
CDR3 protein: CASRLFRGPARSYEQYF
CDR3 DNA: TGTGCCAGCAGGCTCTTTAGAGGGCCGGCCCGCTCCTACGAGCAGTACTTC

clone size: few
D gene: .
J gene: TRBJ1-1
V gene: TRBV5-6
CDR3 protein: CASSPWGGQGNTEAFF
CDR3 DNA: TGTGCCAGCAGCCCCTGGGGCGGGCAGGGTAACACTGAAGCTTTCTTT

clone size: .
D gene: TRBD1
J gene: TRBJ1-1
V gene: TRBV6-1
CDR3 protein: CASKNRGQYTEAFF
CDR3 DNA: TGTGCCAGCAAAAACAGGGGGCAGTACACTGAAGCTTTCTTT

clone size: many
D gene: TRBD1
J gene: TRBJ2-7
V gene: TRBV29-1
CDR3 protein: CSVGKGQGVDEQYF
CDR3 DNA: TGCAGCGTTGGGAAGGGACAGGGGGTGGACGAGCAGTACTTC

clone size: many
D gene: .
J gene: TRBJ2-4
V gene: TRBV18
CDR3 protein: CASSPPRENIQYF
CDR3 DNA: TGTGCCAGCTCACCACCGAGGGAAAACATTCAGTACTTC

clone size: many
D gene: TRBD2
J gene: TRBJ2-3
V gene: TRBV2
CDR3 protein: CASGGWAGGPRRTDTQYF
CDR3 DNA: TGTGCCAGTGGAGGATGGGCGGGAGGGCCGCGCCGCACAGATACGCAGTATTTT